This record concerns one TCR beta chain sequence. The antigen remains undetermined. Per the germline V gene, CDR1 is SEHNR and CDR2 is FQNEAQ (reference sequence). Trimming cost V 5 bases and J 4 bases; bases outside gene matches: 14. The CDR3 has 16 residues. This sample was taken from a study of T-cell reconstitution after alpha-beta-depleted transplantation in children. Whole-study findings and limits: For some patients, TCRbeta diversity was high at day 60 because of recipient T cells and thymic progenitors that survived. By one year post-transplant, T-cell counts and diversity largely arose from T cells that were newly produced.

During its preparation, the TCRbeta library received unique molecular identifiers. TCRdb redid the calling of the PCR reads with MiXCR, one entry per CDR3 protein. Among around 210,000 distinct CDR3 sequences listed, approximately 7% were seen once. The V gene is TRBV7-9, the J gene TRBJ2-7, with 7 bases identical to TRBD1. This material consisted of PBMCs, taken before TCRalphabeta/CD19-depleted stem cell transplant. The sequence was obtained from a boy between 2 and 10 years old with acute lymphoblastic leukemia, due to receive a stem cell transplant. The CDR3 DNA is TGTGCCAGCAGCCCATTAACAGGGGAAGCTACGTACGAGCAGTACTTC. Translating gives CASSPLTGEATYEQYF.